The present T cell receptor beta chain was sequenced within a study of cytomegalovirus exposure and HLA in healthy donors. 60 Vbeta and 13 Jbeta primers were used in PCR. Sequencing was performed with immunoSEQ multiplex PCR; in TCRdb, only in-frame clones are kept and a portion is missing. The sample carries roughly 180,000 clones, 78% recorded once. This CDR3 spans 13 amino acids. With 10 bases removed from V and 0 bases from J, the gap between germline ends came to 12 bases. Germline values: CDR1 SGHTA, CDR2 FQGNSA. The chain carries TRBV7-2 and TRBJ1-2, with D unresolved. This TCR was sampled from a female donor in good health and CMV-seronegative. The sample was PBMCs. CDR3 residues: CATALGANYGYTF. CDR3 DNA: TGTGCCACAGCTTTGGGAGCTAACTATGGCTACACCTTC.